The source of this T cell receptor (beta chain) is a study of TIL therapy for anti-PD-1-resistant metastatic lung cancer. Study at large: By whole-exome sequencing, median non-synonymous tumor mutation burden was around 1.5 mutations per megabase. Points from the study as a whole: Treatment-naive, never-smoker and oncogene-addicted patients were overrepresented in this highly selected cohort. The baseline peripheral repertoire was partially replaced by infused TIL clonotypes that later decayed.

The CDR3 length is 16 residues. CDR1 is MNHEY and CDR2 is SMNVEV in the germline V gene (reference sequence). Trimming left V 2 bases short and J 5 bases short, with 15 bases between. The time point: pre-treatment sample, taken before nivolumab and TIL therapy. As to this clone: Its antigen is currently unknown.

This was the immunoSEQ v3 assay. TCRdb's table, derived via immunoSEQ multiplex PCR, lists solely in-frame clones and lacks some. The repertoire holds 36,000 or so clones, roughly 70% seen once, with 5.5% to 6.5% in the top ten. The sequence derives from a person between 25 and 80 years old with non-small cell lung cancer. The sequences come from blood, collected at baseline. The chain employs TRBV27 and TRBJ2-2; possibly TRBD2 for D (6 bases). DNA of the CDR3: TGTGCCAGCAGTTTAGTGCAGGGAGGTTTGACCGGGGAGCTGTTTTTT. The encoded protein is CASSLVQGGLTGELFF.